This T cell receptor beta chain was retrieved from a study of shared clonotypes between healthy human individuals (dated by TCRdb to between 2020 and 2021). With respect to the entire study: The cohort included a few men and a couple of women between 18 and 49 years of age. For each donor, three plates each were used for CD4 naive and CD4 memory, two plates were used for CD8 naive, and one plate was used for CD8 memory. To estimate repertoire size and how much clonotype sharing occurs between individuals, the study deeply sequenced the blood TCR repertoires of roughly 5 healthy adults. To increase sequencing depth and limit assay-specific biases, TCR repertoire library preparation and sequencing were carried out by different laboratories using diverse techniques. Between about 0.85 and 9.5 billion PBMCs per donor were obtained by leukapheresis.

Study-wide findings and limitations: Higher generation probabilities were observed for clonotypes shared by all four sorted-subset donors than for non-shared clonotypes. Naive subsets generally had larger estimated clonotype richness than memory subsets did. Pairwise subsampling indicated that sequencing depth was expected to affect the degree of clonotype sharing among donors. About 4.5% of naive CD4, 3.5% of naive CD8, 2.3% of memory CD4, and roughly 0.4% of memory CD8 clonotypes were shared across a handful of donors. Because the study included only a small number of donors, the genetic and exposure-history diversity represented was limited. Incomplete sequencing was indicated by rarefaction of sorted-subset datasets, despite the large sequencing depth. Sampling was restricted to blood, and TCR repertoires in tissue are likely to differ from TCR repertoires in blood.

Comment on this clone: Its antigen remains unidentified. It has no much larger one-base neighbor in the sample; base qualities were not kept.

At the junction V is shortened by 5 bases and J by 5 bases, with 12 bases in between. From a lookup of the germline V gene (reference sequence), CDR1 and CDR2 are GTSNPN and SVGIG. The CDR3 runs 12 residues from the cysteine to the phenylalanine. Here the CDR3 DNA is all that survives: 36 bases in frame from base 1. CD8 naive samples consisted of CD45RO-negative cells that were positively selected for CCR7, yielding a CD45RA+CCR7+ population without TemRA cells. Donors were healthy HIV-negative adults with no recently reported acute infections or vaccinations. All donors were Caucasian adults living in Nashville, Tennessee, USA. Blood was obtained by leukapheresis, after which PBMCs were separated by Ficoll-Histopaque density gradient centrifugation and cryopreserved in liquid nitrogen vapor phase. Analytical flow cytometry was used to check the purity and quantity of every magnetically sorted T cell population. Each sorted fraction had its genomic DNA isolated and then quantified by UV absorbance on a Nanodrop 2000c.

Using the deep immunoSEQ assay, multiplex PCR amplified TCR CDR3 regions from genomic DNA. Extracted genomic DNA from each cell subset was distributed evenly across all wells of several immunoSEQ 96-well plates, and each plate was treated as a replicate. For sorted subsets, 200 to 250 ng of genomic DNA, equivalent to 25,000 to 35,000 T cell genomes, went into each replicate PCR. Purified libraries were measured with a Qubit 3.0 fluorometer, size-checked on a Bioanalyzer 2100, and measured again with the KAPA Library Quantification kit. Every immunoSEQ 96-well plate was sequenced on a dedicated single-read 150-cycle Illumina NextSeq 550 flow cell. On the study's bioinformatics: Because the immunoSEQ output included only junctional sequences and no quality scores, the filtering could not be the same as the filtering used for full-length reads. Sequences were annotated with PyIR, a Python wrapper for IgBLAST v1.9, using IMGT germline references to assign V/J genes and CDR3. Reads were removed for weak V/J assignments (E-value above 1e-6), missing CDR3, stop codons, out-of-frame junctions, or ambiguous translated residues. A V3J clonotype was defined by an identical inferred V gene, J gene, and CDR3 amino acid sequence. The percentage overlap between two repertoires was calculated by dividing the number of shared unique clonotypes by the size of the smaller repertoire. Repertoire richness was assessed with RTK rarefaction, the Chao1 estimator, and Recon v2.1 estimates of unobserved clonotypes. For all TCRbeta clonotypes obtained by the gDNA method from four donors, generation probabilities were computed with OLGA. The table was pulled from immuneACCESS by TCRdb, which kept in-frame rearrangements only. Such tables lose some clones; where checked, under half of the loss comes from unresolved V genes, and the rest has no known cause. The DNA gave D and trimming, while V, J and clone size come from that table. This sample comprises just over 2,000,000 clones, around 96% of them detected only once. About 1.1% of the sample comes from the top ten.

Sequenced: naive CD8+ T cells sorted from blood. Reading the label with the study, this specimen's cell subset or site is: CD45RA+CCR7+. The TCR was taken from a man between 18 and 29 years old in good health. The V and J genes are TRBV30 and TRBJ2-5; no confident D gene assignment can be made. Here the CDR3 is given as CAWSDLAETQYF. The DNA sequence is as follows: TGTGCCTGGTCCGATTTGGCGGAGACCCAGTACTTC. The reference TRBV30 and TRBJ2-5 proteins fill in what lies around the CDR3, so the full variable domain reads SQTIHQWPATLVQPVGSPLSLECTVEGTSNPNLYWYRQAAGRGLQLLFYSVGIGQISSEVPQNLSASRPQDRQFILSSKKLLLSDSGFYLCAWSDLAETQYFGPGTRLLVL.